This TCR beta chain was profiled in a study of T cell responses to AZD1222 COVID-19 vaccine. The CDR3 is made up of 13 amino acids. The ends were cut back, 5 bases at V and 2 bases at J, with 9 bases in the middle. The V gene's germline CDR1 is SGHNT and CDR2 YYREEE (reference sequence). Measured with immunoSEQ multiplex PCR; TCRdb has only the in-frame clones, and not every one. This sample carries 100,000 or so clones, roughly 89% of them seen once, and the ten largest clones take about 40%. A word on this clone: Its antigen remains unidentified.

Study-wide points: After the peak T cell response, and only then, were repertoires sampled. In the spike-specific TCR repertoire, nearly half reportedly target unmutated variant regions. White British ancestry dominated among donors, who included more females, and clonal diversity was possibly underestimated. Researchers report vaccine-associated CD4 TCRs spanning spike, with dominance at 160-218 and 743-854.

Sequencing used peripheral blood, obtained 28 days after the second AZD1222 dose. The chain links TRBV5-4 to TRBJ2-3, with no clear D. The sequence was obtained from an adult who received the AZD1222 COVID-19 vaccine. The DNA of the CDR3 is TGTGCCAGCAGTTCGGTCCTCACAGATACGCAGTATTTT. Its protein is CASSSVLTDTQYF.